These 5 T cell receptor beta chains originate from one sample sequenced in a study of beta chain features in type 1 diabetes. Investigators reverse transcribed all isolated RNA, so they sequenced expressed TCRB transcripts. Profiling relied on immunoSEQ multiplex PCR, and the TCRdb table lists in-frame clones only, not all of them. The table lists about 410,000 clones, about 15% of them singletons. The sequencing sample was made of naive CD4+ T cells from blood. These receptors all come from a young man in good health.

This clone was counted a few times. This chain links TRBV7-3 with TRBJ2-3, with 7 bases matching TRBD2. Germline CDR1 and CDR2: SGHTA and FQGTGA. There are 18 residues in the CDR3. The V and J ends lost 1 base and 1 base, in that order; junction bases with no gene match: 11. Here the CDR3 reads CASSLRREASGGTDTQYF. The CDR3 DNA reads as TGTGCCAGCAGCTTAAGACGCGAGGCTAGCGGTGGCACAGATACGCAGTATTTT.

This clone was counted between two and nine times. The chain couples TRBV7-2 to TRBJ2-1, with D uncertain. Germline V gene data show CDR1 as SGHTA and CDR2 as FQGNSA. The CDR3 is 15 residues long. Deletions cut 3 bases from V and 5 bases from J, with 14 bases between. This CDR3 reads CASSFRLKGHNEQFF. The DNA for the CDR3 is TGTGCCAGCAGCTTCCGGCTAAAGGGCCACAATGAGCAGTTCTTC.

In this sample, this clone turned up a few times. The rearrangement links TRBV4-2 to TRBJ2-5; 12 bases align to TRBD2. The ends lost 0 bases at V and 2 bases at J; junction bases unmatched: 13. This CDR3 region has 20 residues. Per the germline V gene, CDR1 is LGHNA and CDR2 is YNFKEQ. The CDR3 is CASSQDELAGGGMVQETQYF. In nucleotides, the CDR3 is TGTGCCAGCAGCCAAGACGAACTAGCGGGAGGAGGAATGGTGCAAGAGACCCAGTACTTC.

The rearrangement links TRBV7-8 to TRBJ2-3; 9 positions match TRBD2. The V gene's germline CDR1 is SGHVS and CDR2 FQNEAQ. The J segment lost 2 bases and the V segment lost 1 base, leaving 1 base of the junction unmatched. The CDR3 runs 15 residues. The CDR3 here is CASSLGGRVTDTQYF. The DNA of the CDR3 is TGTGCCAGCAGCTTAGGCGGGAGGGTCACAGATACGCAGTATTTT.

The chain uses TRBV7-6 and TRBJ2-7; D remains unclear. The ends were cut back, 3 bases at V and 3 bases at J, with 9 bases in the middle. Germline V CDR1 and CDR2: SGHVS, FNYEAQ. The length of the CDR3 is 13 residues. CDR3 DNA sequence: TGTGCCAGCAGCTTGGTCCCCCTCTACGAGCAGTACTTC. Its translation: CASSLVPLYEQYF. The full variable domain, completed using reference TRBV7-6 and TRBJ2-7, is GAGVSQSPRYKVTKRGQDVALRCDPISGHVSLYWYRQALGQGPEFLTYFNYEAQQDKSGLPNDRFSAERPEGSISTLTIQRTEQRDSAMYRCASSLVPLYEQYFGPGTRLTVT.